These 3 T cell receptor beta chains were sequenced from one sample in a study of blood T cell repertoires in COVID-19. Clones were read by immunoSEQ multiplex PCR, and TCRdb kept only the in-frame ones, dropping some. The data show some 150,000 clones, about 90% seen once. Sample: PBMCs or T cells enriched from blood (not recorded which). Receptors originate from a human donor with acute COVID-19. The donor label of this sample is uncertain.

The chain recombines TRBV29-1 with TRBJ2-7; 8 bases agree with TRBD1. Germline CDR1 reads SQVTM; CDR2 reads ANQGSEA. V shed 4 bases, J shed 2 bases, and the junction held 4 bases outside the gene matches. The CDR3 consists of 13 residues. In DNA, the CDR3 is TGCAGCGTTGGTGCGACAGGGGCCTACGAGCAGTACTTC. It encodes CSVGATGAYEQYF.

This clone was seen a handful of times. J is TRBJ2-7 and V is TRBV7-3; maybe TRBD1 (5 bases). The CDR3 length is 15 residues. Between the trimmed V and J ends, which lost 8 bases and 2 bases, there was a span of 19 bases. Germline V CDR1 and CDR2: SGHTA, FQGTGA. This CDR3 is CASRPRVPRAYEQYF. The CDR3 coding sequence is TGTGCCAGCCGACCCCGGGTCCCCAGGGCCTACGAGCAGTACTTC.

This clone was seen just once. The chain carries TRBV12-3 or TRBV12-4 and TRBJ1-6; D remains ambiguous. The CDR3 runs to 12 residues. V shed 5 bases and J shed 5 bases, with 4 bases lying between them. As DNA, the CDR3 is TGTGCCAGCAGTCACAATAATTCACCCCTCCACTTT. Its protein product is CASSHNNSPLHF.